The clone carrying this TCR beta chain was picked up one time. This entry belongs to a study of blood T cell repertoires in COVID-19. In the authors' workflow: Estimates of nucleated cell counts were drawn from the amplification of reference gene primers. Sequenced by immunoSEQ multiplex PCR; TCRdb stores in-frame clones only, minus some. V, J and clone size are those of that table, while D and trimming were read from the DNA. The sample yields 150,000 to 200,000 clones, approximately 80% seen once. The sequenced material came from peripheral blood. This receptor was identified in a woman at least 80 years old with COVID-19, enrolled during active disease.

For the CDR3, the DNA is TGTGCCTGGAATCCTGGGATAGCGGGGTCGGATACGCAGTATTTT. Translating it yields CAWNPGIAGSDTQYF. The chain uses TRBV30 and TRBJ2-3; 8 nucleotides align to TRBD2. Germline values: CDR1 GTSNPN, CDR2 SVGIG (reference sequence). The CDR3 is made up of 15 amino acids. V shed 4 bases and J 6 bases; nucleotides not matched to a gene: 12.